The 19 T cell receptor beta chains below come from one sample, sequenced in a study of blood T cell repertoires in COVID-19. Produced via immunoSEQ multiplex PCR; TCRdb's table is partial and in-frame only. The repertoire holds a few hundred thousand clones, with approximately 81% as singletons. Sequencing input: peripheral blood. The origin of the receptors is a woman of 80 years or more with COVID-19, enrolled during active disease.

The CDR3 DNA reads as TGTGCCAGCAGCGCACAGGGCTACGAGCAGTACTTC. This sequence encodes CASSAQGYEQYF. V and J are TRBV7-2 and TRBJ2-7; D is possibly TRBD1 (6 bases). The CDR3 has 12 residues. Germline values: CDR1 SGHTA, CDR2 FQGNSA. Trimming cost V 5 bases and J 3 bases, with 8 bases left between them.

The chain combines TRBV3-1 (or the pseudogene TRBV3-2) with TRBJ1-1; 8 bases agree with TRBD1. The CDR3 runs 14 residues. The ends lost 6 bases at V and 5 bases at J; junction bases unmatched: 8. The germline CDR1 and CDR2 sequences are LGHDT and YNNKEL (reference sequence). CDR3 region: CASRPQGAATEAFF. The CDR3 DNA sequence: TGTGCCAGCAGACCTCAGGGGGCGGCTACTGAAGCTTTCTTT.

V gene TRBV6-4 combines with J gene TRBJ1-2, with 8 bases aligning to TRBD1. J gave up 8 bases and V 6 bases, and 8 bases lay outside the gene matches. This CDR3 has 13 amino acids. Germline V gene data show CDR1 as MRHNA and CDR2 as SNTAGT. The CDR3 DNA reads TGTGCCAGCAGGGCCGGGACAGGACTCGGCTACACCTTC. Protein: CASRAGTGLGYTF.

The V call is TRBV29-1, the J call TRBJ1-1; D gene ambiguous. V gave up 8 bases and J gave up 4 bases, with 11 bases separating them. The CDR3 totals 11 residues. From germline, CDR1 is SQVTM and CDR2 ANQGSEA. The CDR3 sequence: CSSREGTEAFF. CDR3 DNA sequence: TGCAGCTCTCGGGAGGGCACTGAAGCTTTCTTT.

This clone was counted once. The chain uses TRBV4-1 and TRBJ1-4; 8 bases agree with TRBD1. The CDR3 covers 16 residues. Trimming at V came to 2 bases and at J to 8 bases, leaving 10 bases not matched to a gene. CDR1 and CDR2 from the germline V gene are MGHRA and YSYEKL. DNA for the CDR3: TGCGCCAGCAGCCAACCCATCAGGGGGCAACGGGAAAAACTGTTTTTT. Translated: CASSQPIRGQREKLFF.

The V call is TRBV29-1, the J call TRBJ2-2, with TRBD2 identical over 12 bases. V lost 5 bases and J lost 0; bases outside the gene matches: 13. CDR3 size: 19 residues. Germline CDR1 is SQVTM and CDR2 is ANQGSEA. The CDR3 DNA is TGCAGCGTTCTACCGGGACTAGCGGGTTCCTTCGCGAACACCGGGGAGCTGTTTTTT. Protein: CSVLPGLAGSFANTGELFF.

The rearrangement uses TRBV28 and TRBJ2-3, with D perhaps matching TRBD2 (6 bases). Trimming took 6 bases from V and 2 from J, leaving 12 bases between them. There are 14 residues in the CDR3. Germline V gene sequence: CDR1 MDHEN, CDR2 SYDVKM. The CDR3 nucleotides are TGTGCCAGCAGGGGACTGACATACACAGATACGCAGTATTTT. Its protein product is CASRGLTYTDTQYF.

This rearrangement joins TRBV9 to TRBJ2-7; D not resolved. Germline V CDR1 and CDR2: SGDLS, YYNGEE. V lost 3 bases and J 2 bases, leaving 18 bases between the germline ends. The CDR3 contains 16 residues. CDR3 residues: CASSDEALASPYEQYF. CDR3 sequence (DNA): TGTGCCAGCAGCGACGAGGCCTTGGCCTCACCCTACGAGCAGTACTTC.

Only one count was recorded for this clone. The rearrangement uses TRBV2 and TRBJ1-2; tentatively, D is TRBD1 (6 bases). CDR1 is SNHLY, CDR2 FYNNEI, per germline. The CDR3 has 14 residues. The germline V and J ends were trimmed by 9 bases and 0 bases, with 14 bases remaining between them. CDR3 in DNA: TGTGCCAGGGGCAGGGGCCAGGCTAACTATGGCTACACCTTC. Encoded protein: CARGRGQANYGYTF.

The chain is built from TRBV5-4 and TRBJ2-1; tentative D call: TRBD2 (5 bases). Germline V gives CDR1 SGHNT, CDR2 YYREEE (reference sequence). The CDR3 spans 15 residues. Between the trimmed V and J ends, which lost 3 bases and 7 bases, there was a span of 17 bases. The CDR3 protein is CASSWVRAGDNEQFF. The CDR3 DNA reads as TGTGCCAGCAGCTGGGTGAGGGCCGGGGATAATGAGCAGTTCTTC.

This chain links TRBV5-1 with TRBJ2-6, with a tentative D call TRBD2 (5 bases). Germline CDR1 is SGHRS and CDR2 is YFSETQ. Trimming removed 4 bases at V and 0 bases at J, with 8 bases between. The CDR3 length is 15 residues. Here the CDR3 reads CASSIGSSGANVLTF. The CDR3, as DNA: TGCGCCAGCAGCATTGGGAGCTCTGGGGCCAACGTCCTGACTTTC.

This chain connects TRBV5-1 to TRBJ1-3, with unresolved D. This CDR3 is 15 amino acids long. The germline V and J ends were trimmed by 4 bases and 4 bases, with 15 bases remaining between them. Germline-derived CDR1 and CDR2 are SGHRS and YFSETQ. The CDR3 DNA follows: TGCGCCAGCAGCCTGTCAGGCAGTCAAGGAAACACCATATATTTT. Translation gives CASSLSGSQGNTIYF.

The chain couples TRBV28 to TRBJ1-5; a weak D match, TRBD1 (6 bases). Trimming shortened V by 2 bases and J by 6 bases, and 20 bases separated the two germline ends. Germline-derived CDR1 and CDR2 are MDHEN and SYDVKM. This CDR3 is 17 amino acids long. CDR3 bases: TGTGCCAGCAGTTTACAGGGAGGGGGATGGGGCGGTCAGCCCCAGCATTTT. Its protein product is CASSLQGGGWGGQPQHF.

The genes are TRBV6-6 and TRBJ1-2, with 7 positions matching TRBD1. The V segment lost 2 bases and the J segment 14 bases; nucleotides outside the gene matches: 11. The CDR3 spans 13 residues. Germline V gene lookup returns CDR1 MNHNY and CDR2 SVGAGI (reference sequence). For the CDR3, the DNA is TGTGCCAGCAGTTACGAGACAGGGCCCGGGGTGACCTTC. As protein: CASSYETGPGVTF.

This chain uses TRBV28 with TRBJ2-7; TRBD2 matches 11 bases. CDR3 length: 14 residues. Germline CDR1 and CDR2: MDHEN and SYDVKM. The V gene end was trimmed by 1 base and the J gene end by 6 bases; junction bases not matched to a gene: 2. Here the CDR3 DNA reads TGTGCCAGCAGTTTATCCGGGACTAGCGGCGAGCAGTACTTC. Protein: CASSLSGTSGEQYF.

The chain combines TRBV7-9 with TRBJ1-2; no clear D. The V and J ends lost 4 bases and 8 bases respectively, with 14 bases between them. Germline CDR1 is SEHNR and CDR2 is FQNEAQ (reference sequence). There are 13 residues in the CDR3. This CDR3 reads CASSSLGAEGYTF. In DNA form, the CDR3 reads TGTGCCAGCAGCTCCCTAGGAGCGGAAGGCTACACCTTC.

V gene TRBV20-1 combines with J gene TRBJ1-3; 9 bases are a match to TRBD1. The ends lost 3 bases at V and 1 base at J; junction bases unmatched: 4. The CDR3 is made up of 15 amino acids. From germline, CDR1 is DFQATT and CDR2 SNEGSKA (reference sequence). In nucleotides, the CDR3 is TGCAGTGCTAGTCTAGACAGGGGGTCTGGAAACACCATATATTTT. Translated, it gives CSASLDRGSGNTIYF.

This clone was recorded once. The chain uses TRBV7-8 and TRBJ2-6; D gene unclear. The CDR3 totals 13 residues. The V end lost 4 bases, the J end lost 2 bases, and 3 bases lay between the germline ends. Germline CDR1 and CDR2: SGHVS and FQNEAQ. Written as DNA, the CDR3 is TGTGCCAGCAGCTACACTGGGGCCAACGTCCTGACTTTC. This encodes CASSYTGANVLTF. The full variable domain, with the rest looked up from reference TRBV7-8 and TRBJ2-6, is GAGVSQSPRYKVAKRGQDVALRCDPISGHVSLFWYQQALGQGPEFLTYFQNEAQLDKSGLPSDRFFAERPEGSVSTLKIQRTQQEDSAVYLCASSYTGANVLTFGAGSRLTVL.

This chain connects TRBV30 to TRBJ1-3, with 7 bases that match TRBD1. Germline V gene data show CDR1 as GTSNPN and CDR2 as SVGIG (reference sequence). V was pared by 5 bases and J by 0 bases, with 1 base of the junction left unmatched. The CDR3 covers 13 residues. CDR3 bases: TGTGCCTGGGGACAGGTCTCTGGAAACACCATATATTTT. Translated, it gives CAWGQVSGNTIYF.